The following is a T cell receptor (beta chain) sequence with its context. Treatment: roughly 20 received Ad26.COV2.S at low or high dose, single or two shots; about five received placebo; per-sample allocation not given. Sampling was done on day 63 after the first vaccine or placebo injection. This CDR3 region has 14 residues. The V gene lost 6 bases and the J gene lost 4 bases, with 15 bases spanning the gap. Germline-derived CDR1 and CDR2 are PRHDT and FYEKMQ (reference sequence). These data are taken from a study of Ad26.COV2.S vaccination and SARS-CoV-2 variants. Study details: A participant enrolled in the COV1001 Ad26.COV2.S trial arm provided the sample. Doses of Ad26.COV2.S were injected into muscle once or twice, 56 days apart.

Assay: immunoSEQ multiplex PCR; the TCRdb copy retains only in-frame clones and omits some. The sample includes about 330,000 clones, roughly nine tenths of them seen just once. The source is a person aged 18-65 years who received the Ad26.COV2.S COVID-19 vaccine or a placebo. V and J are TRBV13 and TRBJ1-1; D might be TRBD1 (5 bases). Sequencing used peripheral blood, obtained in a trial of Ad26.COV2.S vaccine versus placebo. CDR3 loop: CASREAGRSTEAFF. CDR3 coding DNA: TGTGCCAGCAGGGAGGCAGGGAGGAGCACTGAAGCTTTCTTT.